Below are 28 T cell receptor beta chains sequenced from a single sample in a study of shared clonotypes between healthy human individuals. The protocol was immunoSEQ multiplex PCR, while the TCRdb copy is restricted to in-frame clones and leaves out a portion. Of some 1.5 million clones in the sample, around 95% were seen once. The sample was naive CD4+ T cells sorted from blood. Subset reported: CD45RA+ positively selected. All receptors derive from a man between 25 and 39 years old in good health.

The rearrangement uses TRBV5-1 and TRBJ2-3; D is unresolved. The CDR3 covers 15 residues. The germline V and J ends were trimmed by 0 bases and 4 bases, with 12 bases remaining between them. The V gene's germline CDR1 is SGHRS and CDR2 YFSETQ. The CDR3 DNA follows: TGCGCCAGCAGCTTGGCAATTAGTCTATCAGATACGCAGTATTTT. It specifies CASSLAISLSDTQYF.

The chain couples TRBV2 to TRBJ2-2; 9 bases are a match to TRBD2. This CDR3 contains 18 residues. V lost 4 bases and J lost 5; bases outside the gene matches: 14. The germline CDR1 and CDR2 sequences are SNHLY and FYNNEI. The CDR3 region is CASSGGLREGPWTGELFF. CDR3 DNA: TGTGCCAGCAGTGGGGGGCTGCGGGAGGGCCCGTGGACCGGGGAGCTGTTTTTT.

The chain recombines TRBV15 with TRBJ2-5, with no clear D. This CDR3 has 14 amino acids. Germline assignment: CDR1 LNHNV and CDR2 YYDKDF (reference sequence). Trimming cost V 4 bases and J 5 bases, with 14 bases left between them. The CDR3 is CATSKRHPGETQYF. In DNA form, the CDR3 reads TGTGCCACCAGCAAGCGACACCCCGGCGAGACCCAGTACTTC.

V and J are TRBV29-1 and TRBJ1-1; 9 nucleotides match TRBD1. Germline loops: CDR1 SQVTM, CDR2 ANQGSEA. Trimming took 7 bases from V and 11 from J; bases not matched to a gene: 17. CDR3 length equals 14 residues. This CDR3 is CSAYRRDRANGAFF. The CDR3 DNA reads TGCAGCGCGTACCGCCGGGACAGGGCTAACGGGGCTTTCTTT.

The CDR3 nucleotides read TGTGCCAGCGGCCCCGCCCGTTTCGGCTCCTACGAGCAGTACTTC. Translated, it gives CASGPARFGSYEQYF. The J gene is TRBJ2-7, the V gene TRBV7-6; D gene unclear. Germline loops: CDR1 SGHVS, CDR2 FNYEAQ. Trimming cost V 8 bases and J 0 bases, with 17 bases left between them. The CDR3 is 15 residues long. The full variable domain, rest sourced from reference TRBV7-6 and TRBJ2-7, is GAGVSQSPRYKVTKRGQDVALRCDPISGHVSLYWYRQALGQGPEFLTYFNYEAQQDKSGLPNDRFSAERPEGSISTLTIQRTEQRDSAMYRCASGPARFGSYEQYFGPGTRLTVT.

The chain links TRBV12-5 to TRBJ1-1; D not certain. Trimming took 1 base from V and 2 from J, leaving 8 bases between them. In germline, CDR1 is LGHNT, CDR2 FRNRAP. This CDR3 region has 14 residues. CDR3: CASGLGHGNTEAFF. The CDR3, as DNA: TGTGCTAGTGGTTTGGGACATGGCAACACTGAAGCTTTCTTT.

The chain recombines TRBV7-6 with TRBJ2-7; 9 positions agree with TRBD2. The CDR3 consists of 13 residues. From germline, CDR1 is SGHVS and CDR2 FNYEAQ. V lost 6 bases, J lost 0 bases, and 0 bases stayed unmatched. DNA of the CDR3: TGTGCCAGCAGAGCGGGAGGCTCCTACGAGCAGTACTTC. Translated, it gives CASRAGGSYEQYF. Together with reference TRBV7-6 and TRBJ2-7, the CDR3 gives the full variable domain: GAGVSQSPRYKVTKRGQDVALRCDPISGHVSLYWYRQALGQGPEFLTYFNYEAQQDKSGLPNDRFSAERPEGSISTLTIQRTEQRDSAMYRCASRAGGSYEQYFGPGTRLTVT.

V usage is TRBV6-1 and J usage is TRBJ2-1, with TRBD2 identical over 12 bases. The CDR3 length is 19 residues. CDR1 is MNHNS, CDR2 SASEGT, per germline. The junction had 16 bases not matched to a gene; V was cut back by 2 bases and J by 8 bases. The CDR3 loop reads CASSEIELSSGRARYEQFF. DNA for the CDR3: TGTGCCAGCAGTGAAATCGAATTATCTAGCGGGAGGGCCAGATATGAGCAGTTCTTC.

This chain uses TRBV18 with TRBJ1-4, with no clear D. This CDR3 spans 13 amino acids. Germline loops: CDR1 KGHSH, CDR2 LQKENI. Trimming left V 2 bases short and J 4 bases short, with 5 bases between. CDR3 DNA: TGTGCCAGCTCACCAGGGAATAATGAAAAACTGTTTTTT. Its translation is CASSPGNNEKLFF.

The chain carries TRBV27 and TRBJ1-5, with unresolved D. Looked up from germline, CDR1 is MNHEY and CDR2 is SMNVEV (reference sequence). The CDR3 extends over 14 amino acids. V was cut by 6 bases and J by 6 bases, with 15 bases left in between. As DNA, the CDR3 is TGTGCCAGCAGCCCTCTGGGCAGCGGTCAGCCCCAGCATTTT. Translated: CASSPLGSGQPQHF.

The chain uses TRBV2 and TRBJ2-1, with 8 bases that match TRBD2. This CDR3 is built from 19 residues. Germline V CDR1 and CDR2: SNHLY, FYNNEI. V lost 0 bases to trimming and J lost 4 bases; unmatched junction nucleotides: 14. The CDR3 spells CASSEAMVVGLAGYNEQFF. The CDR3, as DNA: TGTGCCAGCAGTGAAGCGATGGTGGTAGGGCTAGCGGGTTACAATGAGCAGTTCTTC.

This clone was found once. V and J are TRBV5-4 and TRBJ2-2; 13 positions agree with TRBD2. Germline-derived CDR1 and CDR2 are SGHNT and YYREEE (reference sequence). The V and J ends lost 1 base and 6 bases, in that order; junction bases with no gene match: 3. This CDR3 has 16 amino acids. DNA of the CDR3: TGTGCCAGCAGCTTGAGGACTAGCGGGAGCGCCGGGGAGCTGTTTTTT. Protein sequence: CASSLRTSGSAGELFF.

In regard to this clone: Other DNA sequences from this sample encode an identical CDR3 as well. The chain employs TRBV5-1 and TRBJ1-5; 7 bases match TRBD1. The trim removed 4 bases at V and 1 base at J, leaving 5 bases unmatched. This CDR3 is built from 15 residues. CDR1 and CDR2 from the germline V gene are SGHRS and YFSETQ. In DNA form, the CDR3 reads TGCGCCAGCAGCCTGGCAGGGGGAAGCAATCAGCCCCAGCATTTT. Amino acids: CASSLAGGSNQPQHF.

V is TRBV2 and J is TRBJ2-1, with a weak D call TRBD2 (6 bases). V was clipped by 3 bases and J by 8 bases, with 14 bases between them. CDR1 SNHLY and CDR2 FYNNEI come from the germline V gene. CDR3 size: 14 residues. CDR3 in amino acids: CASSDGGIIYEQFF. Written as DNA, the CDR3 is TGTGCCAGCAGTGACGGCGGGATAATTTATGAGCAGTTCTTC.

This clone was seen just once. The J gene is TRBJ1-2, the V gene TRBV5-1, with TRBD1 matching 11 bases. The junction had 5 bases not matched to a gene; V was cut back by 1 base and J by 9 bases. Germline V lookup: CDR1 SGHRS, CDR2 YFSETQ. This CDR3 contains 14 residues. Written as DNA, the CDR3 is TGCGCCAGCAGCTTGCCCGGGACAGGGGGAAGCTACACCTTC. Amino acids: CASSLPGTGGSYTF.

The chain couples TRBV30 to TRBJ2-1, with D perhaps matching TRBD2 (6 bases). In germline, CDR1 is GTSNPN, CDR2 SVGIG (reference sequence). V lost 3 bases and J lost 9, with 18 bases in between. The CDR3 totals 14 residues. The CDR3 region has the DNA TGTGCCTGGAGCGCCCTGACTAGTTTGTCTGAGCAGTTCTTC. This gives the protein CAWSALTSLSEQFF.

The chain recombines TRBV9 with TRBJ2-5, with D perhaps being TRBD1 or TRBD2 (7 bases each). Germline CDR1 and CDR2: SGDLS and YYNGEE. V was pared by 0 bases and J by 3 bases, with 12 bases between. CDR3 size: 15 residues. The CDR3 sequence: CASSVGPGGEETQYF. The CDR3, as DNA: TGTGCCAGCAGCGTAGGTCCAGGGGGGGAAGAGACCCAGTACTTC.

The chain links TRBV11-2 to TRBJ1-4; tentative D call: TRBD1 (5 bases). CDR1 and CDR2 (germline): SGHAT, FQNNGV. The CDR3 spans 13 residues. V gave up 4 bases and J gave up 14 bases, with 17 bases separating them. CDR3 sequence reads: CASSSTALGVLFF. In DNA form, the CDR3 reads TGTGCCAGCAGCTCTACGGCCCTGGGGGTTCTGTTTTTT.

The J gene is TRBJ2-7, the V gene TRBV5-1; D is possibly TRBD1 (7 bases). V gave up 4 bases and J gave up 4 bases, with 15 bases separating them. The CDR3 loop spans 14 amino acids. The germline CDR1 and CDR2 sequences are SGHRS and YFSETQ. Written as DNA, the CDR3 is TGCGCCAGCAGCCCGCGGCAGGGGGGTTACGAGCAGTACTTC. Protein sequence: CASSPRQGGYEQYF. Filled out from reference TRBV5-1 and TRBJ2-7, the complete variable domain reads KAGVTQTPRYLIKTRGQQVTLSCSPISGHRSVSWYQQTPGQGLQFLFEYFSETQRNKGNFPGRFSGRQFSNSRSEMNVSTLELGDSALYLCASSPRQGGYEQYFGPGTRLTVT.

The CDR3 region is CASRGTPGATDTQYF. The CDR3 DNA reads TGTGCCAGCAGAGGGACGCCGGGGGCGACAGATACGCAGTATTTT. The chain has TRBV6-5 and TRBJ2-3, with D possibly being TRBD1 or TRBD2 (6 bases each). CDR3 length equals 15 residues. Trimming left V 6 bases short and J 3 bases short, with 16 bases between. Germline CDR1 and CDR2: MNHEY and SVGAGI.

The chain couples TRBV15 to TRBJ2-1, with 13 bases fitting TRBD2. The CDR3 spans 17 residues. V shed 0 bases and J 8 bases; nucleotides not matched to a gene: 7. CDR1 is LNHNV, CDR2 YYDKDF, per germline (reference sequence). For the CDR3, the DNA is TGTGCCACCAGCAGAGATAGACTAGCGGGAGGTTTAGATGAGCAGTTCTTC. This encodes CATSRDRLAGGLDEQFF. The whole variable domain, filled in from reference TRBV15 and TRBJ2-1, reads DAMVIQNPRYQVTQFGKPVTLSCSQTLNHNVMYWYQQKSSQAPKLLFHYYDKDFNNEADTPDNFQSRRPNTSFCFLDIRSPGLGDTAMYLCATSRDRLAGGLDEQFFGPGTRLTVL.

The genes are TRBV23-1 and TRBJ1-4, with TRBD1 matching 9 bases. TRBV23-1 qualifies as an ORF whose function is uncertain. The junction had 9 bases not matched to a gene; V was cut back by 0 bases and J by 4 bases. This CDR3 contains 18 residues. The CDR3 protein is CASSQSLSRTGVNEKLFF. CDR3 nucleotide sequence: TGCGCCAGCAGTCAATCTTTATCCAGGACAGGGGTTAATGAAAAACTGTTTTTT.

The gene calls are TRBV11-1 and TRBJ2-2; 7 bases line up with TRBD1. The CDR3 length is 17 residues. V shed 3 bases and J 2 bases; nucleotides not matched to a gene: 9. Germline V gene lookup returns CDR1 SGHAT and CDR2 FQDESV (reference sequence). The CDR3 loop is CASSFGQAVGNTGELFF. The CDR3 DNA reads TGTGCCAGCAGCTTCGGACAGGCGGTCGGAAACACCGGGGAGCTGTTTTTT. Full variable domain (rest looked up from reference TRBV11-1 and TRBJ2-2): EAEVAQSPRYKITEKSQAVAFWCDPISGHATLYWYRQILGQGPELLVQFQDESVVDDSQLPKDRFSAERLKGVDSTLKIQPAELGDSAMYLCASSFGQAVGNTGELFFGEGSRLTVL.

This chain joins TRBV10-2 and TRBJ2-1; 15 bases map to TRBD2. The germline gives CDR1 WSHSY, CDR2 SAAADI. With V trimmed by 6 bases and J by 9 bases, 9 bases remained unmatched. CDR3 size: 16 residues. The CDR3 region is CASSMTGLAGGVEQFF. The CDR3 DNA reads TGCGCCAGCAGCATGACGGGACTAGCGGGAGGAGTTGAGCAGTTCTTC.

This clone has a single count. This chain links TRBV11-2 with TRBJ2-2; D is uncertain. This CDR3 has 13 amino acids. The ends were cut back, 3 bases at V and 6 bases at J, with 8 bases in the middle. In germline, CDR1 is SGHAT, CDR2 FQNNGV. CDR3 residues: CASSLARPGELFF. The CDR3 region has the DNA TGTGCCAGCAGCTTGGCTAGGCCCGGGGAGCTGTTTTTT.

The chain recombines TRBV6-1 with TRBJ2-5, with 7 bases fitting TRBD1. V trimming: 9 bases; J trimming: 0 bases; junction bases outside the gene matches: 4. CDR1 MNHNS and CDR2 SASEGT come from the germline V gene. The CDR3 has 13 amino acids. The DNA of the CDR3 is TGTGCCAGTAGGGGGCTGAACCAAGAGACCCAGTACTTC. This codes for CASRGLNQETQYF.

The chain has TRBV29-1 and TRBJ2-7; D may be TRBD1 or TRBD2 (5 bases each). V lost 4 bases, J lost 1 base, and 23 bases lay in between. Germline lookup yields CDR1 SQVTM and CDR2 ANQGSEA. The CDR3 spans 17 residues. The CDR3 loop reads CSVAWGVGPKTSYEQYF. The CDR3 region has the DNA TGCAGCGTTGCGTGGGGAGTGGGACCCAAGACGTCCTACGAGCAGTACTTC.

This chain uses TRBV7-6 with TRBJ2-7; TRBD2 matches 11 bases. CDR1 SGHVS and CDR2 FNYEAQ come from the germline V gene. The CDR3 is 15 amino acids. V lost 5 bases and J lost 6; bases outside the gene matches: 9. The CDR3 region has the DNA TGTGCCAGCAGCCTCACTAGCGGGAGTGTCGGCGAGCAGTACTTC. Encoded protein: CASSLTSGSVGEQYF.